The clone carrying this TCR beta chain was recorded a few times. The antigen remains undetermined. These data belong to a study of cytomegalovirus exposure and HLA in healthy donors. Notes on the study in general: In vitro confirmation showed a few CMV-associated chains to be CMV antigen specific. Cytomegalovirus-associated TCR beta chains were listed, numbering some 150. Several V segments, TRBV6-2 and TRBV6-3 among them, could not be told apart and were dropped.

Amplification used 60 Vbeta primers and 13 Jbeta primers. This table comes from immunoSEQ multiplex PCR, and its TCRdb copy is limited to in-frame clones, with some not included. Of about 120,000 clones in the sample, about 68% are singletons; the top ten hold roughly 4.2%. The CDR3 contains 16 residues. Losses at the gene ends were 10 bases for V and 2 bases for J; bases not matched to a gene: 13. The sequenced sample consisted of PBMCs. The V gene is TRBV5-3, the J gene TRBJ1-3; 9 nucleotides agree with TRBD1. TRBV5-3 is assigned to the ORF class and has an uncertain function. This clonotype originated in a woman in her 40s in good health and CMV-seropositive. The CDR3 here is CASLDSDRGTGNTIYF. The DNA for the CDR3 is TGTGCCTCACTTGATAGTGACAGGGGGACTGGAAACACCATATATTTT.